Below, 18 T cell receptor beta chains from the same sample are listed, as sequenced in a study of blood T cell repertoires in COVID-19. Repertoires were generated with immunoSEQ multiplex PCR, while TCRdb's copy carries only in-frame clones and drops some. The profile shows approximately 82,000 clones, around four fifths of them singletons. Sequences were obtained from peripheral blood. Every receptor here comes from a human donor in a cohort sampled during active COVID-19.

The chain joins TRBV7-6 to TRBJ2-7, with 8 bases that match TRBD2. After removal of 0 bases from V and 1 base from J, the junction contained 2 bases not matched to a gene. CDR1 and CDR2 (germline): SGHVS, FNYEAQ. This CDR3 has 15 residues. CDR3 loop: CASSLAGGGSYEQYF. CDR3 bases: TGTGCCAGCAGCTTAGCCGGGGGGGGATCCTACGAGCAGTACTTC. Variable domain in full (rest from reference TRBV7-6 and TRBJ2-7): GAGVSQSPRYKVTKRGQDVALRCDPISGHVSLYWYRQALGQGPEFLTYFNYEAQQDKSGLPNDRFSAERPEGSISTLTIQRTEQRDSAMYRCASSLAGGGSYEQYFGPGTRLTVT.

CDR3 DNA sequence: TGTGCCAGCAGTTACTCGCGACTGAACTCTGGAAACACCATATATTTT. Amino acid sequence: CASSYSRLNSGNTIYF. V usage is TRBV6-5 and J usage is TRBJ1-3; D is uncertain. CDR3 size: 16 residues. The V end was cut by 0 bases, the J end by 0 bases, with 9 bases between. Germline values: CDR1 MNHEY, CDR2 SVGAGI.

The rearrangement joins TRBV6-2 or TRBV6-3 to TRBJ2-1, with TRBD2 identical over 15 bases. CDR1 is MNHEY, CDR2 SVGEGT, per germline. V shed 0 bases, J shed 14 bases, and the junction held 5 bases outside the gene matches. This CDR3 has 15 residues. The CDR3 region is CASSYSGLAGGSKFF. The CDR3 nucleotides read TGTGCCAGCAGTTACTCGGGACTAGCGGGGGGTTCCAAGTTCTTC.

The chain is built from TRBV4-2 and TRBJ2-1; 12 nucleotides line up with TRBD2. CDR3 length: 16 residues. J was trimmed by 8 bases and V by 4 bases; bases with no gene match: 9. Germline V gene sequence: CDR1 LGHNA, CDR2 YNFKEQ. CDR3 protein: CASSPLAGGPQYEQFF. The CDR3 DNA reads as TGTGCCAGCAGCCCCCTAGCGGGGGGGCCCCAGTATGAGCAGTTCTTC.

The chain links TRBV7-2 to TRBJ1-2; D perhaps matches TRBD1 (5 bases). Germline loops: CDR1 SGHTA, CDR2 FQGNSA. V gave up 2 bases and J gave up 2 bases, with 9 bases separating them. This CDR3 spans 14 amino acids. CDR3 DNA sequence: TGTGCCAGCAGCTTACAGGGCCGAAACTATGGCTACACCTTC. Amino acids: CASSLQGRNYGYTF.

This chain connects TRBV11-2 to TRBJ2-3; TRBD2 aligns across 11 bases. The CDR3 consists of 15 residues. Germline CDR1 and CDR2: SGHAT and FQNNGV. With V trimmed by 3 bases and J by 8 bases, 7 bases remained unmatched. The CDR3 nucleotides read TGTGCCAGCAGCTTGGGACTAGCGGTACATAGTACGCAGTATTTT. Translation: CASSLGLAVHSTQYF.

The rearrangement uses TRBV19 and TRBJ2-4; 9 nucleotides match TRBD1. Germline loops: CDR1 LNHDA, CDR2 SQIVND (reference sequence). After removal of 5 bases from V and 1 base from J, the junction contained 15 bases not matched to a gene. The CDR3 totals 19 residues. This CDR3 reads CASSSFLRDRVYAKNIQYF. The CDR3 DNA reads TGTGCCAGTAGTTCTTTCCTCCGGGACAGGGTTTATGCCAAAAACATTCAGTACTTC.

This chain joins TRBV6-6 and TRBJ1-4, with TRBD1 identical over 7 bases. The CDR3 sequence is 14 residues long. Trimming cost V 10 bases and J 3 bases; bases outside gene matches: 8. Germline assignment: CDR1 MNHNY and CDR2 SVGAGI (reference sequence). The CDR3 bases are TGTGCCATACACCCGGGACAGCCTAATGAAAAACTGTTTTTT. It specifies CAIHPGQPNEKLFF.

The chain joins TRBV12-3 or TRBV12-4 to TRBJ1-1, with TRBD1 matching 7 bases. Trimming cost V 5 bases and J 4 bases; bases outside gene matches: 4. This CDR3 has 13 residues. The CDR3 sequence is CASSPTGATEAFF. The CDR3 DNA reads TGTGCCAGCAGTCCCACAGGGGCCACTGAAGCTTTCTTT.

The rearrangement links TRBV30 to TRBJ1-5; 7 bases are a match to TRBD1. Per germline, CDR1 GTSNPN and CDR2 SVGIG (reference sequence). Trimming cost V 1 base and J 2 bases; bases outside gene matches: 5. The CDR3 spans 15 residues. This CDR3 is CAWSGLGTGNQPQHF. CDR3 DNA: TGTGCCTGGAGTGGCCTGGGGACAGGCAATCAGCCCCAGCATTTT.

The gene calls are TRBV7-9 and TRBJ1-6; D is unclear. Trimming removed 5 bases at V and 3 bases at J, with 8 bases between. Germline V lookup: CDR1 SEHNR, CDR2 FQNEAQ (reference sequence). CDR3 size: 14 residues. The CDR3 sequence: CASSLASYNSPLHF. DNA for the CDR3: TGTGCCAGCAGCCTCGCGAGCTATAATTCACCCCTCCACTTT.

This chain joins TRBV9 and TRBJ2-3; a weak D match, TRBD1 (6 bases). Trimming took 2 bases from V and 3 from J, leaving 16 bases between them. Looked up from germline, CDR1 is SGDLS and CDR2 is YYNGEE. The CDR3 is 16 amino acids. The CDR3 coding sequence is TGTGCCAGCAGCGTTTCCATTGGCAGGGGAACAGATACGCAGTATTTT. This codes for CASSVSIGRGTDTQYF. Together with reference TRBV9 and TRBJ2-3, the CDR3 gives the full variable domain: DSGVTQTPKHLITATGQRVTLRCSPRSGDLSVYWYQQSLDQGLQFLIQYYNGEERAKGNILERFSAQQFPDLHSELNLSSLELGDSALYFCASSVSIGRGTDTQYFGPGTRLTVL.

The table lists this clone with a count of one. V and J are TRBV9 and TRBJ2-1, with TRBD1 as a possible D gene (6 bases). This CDR3 is built from 16 residues. Trimming shortened V by 4 bases and J by 8 bases, and 22 bases separated the two germline ends. Germline V gene sequence: CDR1 SGDLS, CDR2 YYNGEE. CDR3 amino acids: CASSPAGTSWGDEQFF. In DNA, the CDR3 is TGTGCCAGCAGCCCCGCCGGGACAAGTTGGGGAGATGAGCAGTTCTTC.

This chain joins TRBV6-5 and TRBJ2-3; 8 bases line up with TRBD2. The germline CDR1 and CDR2 sequences are MNHEY and SVGAGI. The CDR3 sequence is 15 residues long. The J segment lost 2 bases and the V segment lost 7 bases, leaving 8 bases of the junction unmatched. Here the CDR3 reads CASNLASGFTDTQYF. Written as DNA, the CDR3 is TGTGCCAGCAATTTGGCTAGCGGGTTCACAGATACGCAGTATTTT.

This chain uses TRBV29-1 with TRBJ2-2; tentative D call: TRBD2 (6 bases). This CDR3 comprises 13 residues. Germline-derived CDR1 and CDR2 are SQVTM and ANQGSEA. Trimming left V 6 bases short and J 3 bases short, with 11 bases between. CDR3 sequence reads: CSVPSGDTGELFF. In nucleotides, the CDR3 is TGCAGCGTCCCGTCGGGAGACACCGGGGAGCTGTTTTTT.

The V gene is TRBV19, the J gene TRBJ2-3, with unresolved D. Trimming shortened V by 2 bases and J by 6 bases, and 6 bases separated the two germline ends. Per the germline V gene, CDR1 is LNHDA and CDR2 is SQIVND (reference sequence). The CDR3 consists of 12 residues. For the CDR3, the DNA is TGTGCCAGTAGTATATCTAGGGATACGCAGTATTTT. Translation: CASSISRDTQYF.

The rearrangement links TRBV2 to TRBJ2-1, with 7 bases fitting TRBD1. This CDR3 region has 16 residues. Germline loops: CDR1 SNHLY, CDR2 FYNNEI. Trimming removed 6 bases from V and 3 bases from J; junction bases left unmatched: 11. The CDR3 region has the DNA TGTGCCAGCAGCCCTGCTCCGGGACAGCGCTACAATGAGCAGTTCTTC. It translates to CASSPAPGQRYNEQFF.

This sequence joins TRBV18 and TRBJ1-2; 8 positions agree with TRBD1. Germline V gene lookup returns CDR1 KGHSH and CDR2 LQKENI. Trimming took 2 bases from V and 8 from J; bases not matched to a gene: 7. CDR3 length: 14 residues. The CDR3 protein is CASSPSMTGEGYTF. The CDR3 DNA sequence: TGTGCCAGCTCACCATCTATGACAGGGGAGGGCTACACCTTC.